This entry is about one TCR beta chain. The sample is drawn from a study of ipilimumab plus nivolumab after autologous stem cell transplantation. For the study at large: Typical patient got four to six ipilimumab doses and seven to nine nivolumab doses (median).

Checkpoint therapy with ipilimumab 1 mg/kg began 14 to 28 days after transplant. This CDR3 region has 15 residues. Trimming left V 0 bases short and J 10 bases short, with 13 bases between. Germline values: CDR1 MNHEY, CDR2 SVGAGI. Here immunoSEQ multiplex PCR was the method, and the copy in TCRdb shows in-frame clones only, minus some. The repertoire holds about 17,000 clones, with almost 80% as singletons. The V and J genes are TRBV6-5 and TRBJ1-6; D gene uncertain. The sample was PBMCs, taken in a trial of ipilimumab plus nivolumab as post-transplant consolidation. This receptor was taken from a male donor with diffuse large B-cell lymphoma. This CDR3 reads CASSYSQRVNSPLHF. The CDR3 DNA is TGTGCCAGCAGTTACTCCCAACGGGTCAACTCACCCCTCCACTTT.